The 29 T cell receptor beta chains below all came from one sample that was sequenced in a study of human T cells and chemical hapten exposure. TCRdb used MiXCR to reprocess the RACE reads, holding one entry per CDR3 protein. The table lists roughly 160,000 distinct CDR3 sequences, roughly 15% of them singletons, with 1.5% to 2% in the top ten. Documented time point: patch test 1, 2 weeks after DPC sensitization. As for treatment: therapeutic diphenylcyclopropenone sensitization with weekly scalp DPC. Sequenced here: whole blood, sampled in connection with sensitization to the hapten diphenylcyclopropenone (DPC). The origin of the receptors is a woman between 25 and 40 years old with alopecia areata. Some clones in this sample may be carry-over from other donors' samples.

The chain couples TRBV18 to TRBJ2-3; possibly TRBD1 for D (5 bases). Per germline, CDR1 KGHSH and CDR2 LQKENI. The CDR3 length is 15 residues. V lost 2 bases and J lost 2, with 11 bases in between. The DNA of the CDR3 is TGTGCCAGCTCACCAAGACAGACGCTCACAGATACGCAGTATTTT. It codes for CASSPRQTLTDTQYF.

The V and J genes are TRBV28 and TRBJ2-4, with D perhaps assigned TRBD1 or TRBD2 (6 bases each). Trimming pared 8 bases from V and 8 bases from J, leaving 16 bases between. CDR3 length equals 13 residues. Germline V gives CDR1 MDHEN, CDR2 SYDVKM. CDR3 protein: CASHSGARDIQYF. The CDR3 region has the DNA TGTGCCAGCCATTCGGGGGCCAGGGACATTCAGTACTTC.

The CDR3 DNA sequence: TGCAGTGCCACCCGGGACGGTGAAATTCCGGGCGAGCAGTACTTC. Amino acid sequence: CSATRDGEIPGEQYF. J is TRBJ2-7 and V is TRBV20-1; D is tentatively TRBD1 or TRBD2 (5 bases each). V lost 6 bases to trimming and J lost 6 bases, with 24 bases between them. The CDR3 extends over 15 amino acids. Germline CDR1 DFQATT, CDR2 SNEGSKA (reference sequence).

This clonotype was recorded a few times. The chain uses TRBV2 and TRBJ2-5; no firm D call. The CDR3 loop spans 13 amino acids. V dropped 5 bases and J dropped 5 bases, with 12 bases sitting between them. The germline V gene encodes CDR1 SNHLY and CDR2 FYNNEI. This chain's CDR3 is CASSSVVAETQYF. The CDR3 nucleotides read TGTGCCAGCAGTTCCGTCGTAGCTGAGACCCAGTACTTC.

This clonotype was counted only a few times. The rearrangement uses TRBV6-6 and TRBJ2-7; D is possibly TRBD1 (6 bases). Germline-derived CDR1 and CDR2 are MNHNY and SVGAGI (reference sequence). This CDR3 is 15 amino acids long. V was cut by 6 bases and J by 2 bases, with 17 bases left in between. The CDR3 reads CASRTAQGSAYEQYF. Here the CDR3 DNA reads TGTGCCAGCAGAACGGCGCAGGGGTCCGCCTACGAGCAGTACTTC.

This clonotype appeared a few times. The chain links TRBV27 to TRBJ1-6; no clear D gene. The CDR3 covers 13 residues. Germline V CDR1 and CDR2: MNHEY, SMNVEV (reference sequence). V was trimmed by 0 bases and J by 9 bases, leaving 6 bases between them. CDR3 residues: CASSLSGTSPLHF. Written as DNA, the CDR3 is TGTGCCAGCAGTTTATCGGGTACTTCACCCCTCCACTTT.

The CDR3 DNA follows: TGTGCCAGCAGCCAATATACAGGGGTAGAGACCCAGTACTTC. Protein: CASSQYTGVETQYF. V gene TRBV5-4 combines with J gene TRBJ2-5, with 7 bases identical to TRBD1. The germline V gene encodes CDR1 SGHNT and CDR2 YYREEE (reference sequence). Unmatched junction bases numbered 7, after V lost 4 bases and J lost 4 bases. The CDR3 runs 14 residues.

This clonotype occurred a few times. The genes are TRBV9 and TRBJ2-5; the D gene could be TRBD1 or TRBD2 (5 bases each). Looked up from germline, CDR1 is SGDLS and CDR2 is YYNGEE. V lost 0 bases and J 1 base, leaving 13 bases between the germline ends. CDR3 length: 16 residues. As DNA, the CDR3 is TGTGCCAGCAGCGTAGGGGGCGACTACCCCCAAGAGACCCAGTACTTC. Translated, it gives CASSVGGDYPQETQYF. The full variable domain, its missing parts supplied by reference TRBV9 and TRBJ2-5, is DSGVTQTPKHLITATGQRVTLRCSPRSGDLSVYWYQQSLDQGLQFLIQYYNGEERAKGNILERFSAQQFPDLHSELNLSSLELGDSALYFCASSVGGDYPQETQYFGPGTRLLVL.

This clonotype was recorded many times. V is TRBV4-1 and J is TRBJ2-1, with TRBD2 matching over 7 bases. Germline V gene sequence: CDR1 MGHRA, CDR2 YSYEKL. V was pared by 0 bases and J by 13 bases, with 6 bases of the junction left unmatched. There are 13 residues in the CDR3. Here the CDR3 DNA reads TGCGCCAGCAGCCAAGACTCCGGGACTAATCAGTTCTTC. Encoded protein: CASSQDSGTNQFF.

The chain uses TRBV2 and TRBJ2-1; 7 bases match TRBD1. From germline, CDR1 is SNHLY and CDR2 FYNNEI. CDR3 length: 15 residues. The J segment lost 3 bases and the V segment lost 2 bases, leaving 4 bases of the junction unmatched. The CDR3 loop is CASSEQGGLYNEQFF. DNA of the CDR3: TGTGCCAGCAGTGAACAAGGGGGCCTCTACAATGAGCAGTTCTTC.

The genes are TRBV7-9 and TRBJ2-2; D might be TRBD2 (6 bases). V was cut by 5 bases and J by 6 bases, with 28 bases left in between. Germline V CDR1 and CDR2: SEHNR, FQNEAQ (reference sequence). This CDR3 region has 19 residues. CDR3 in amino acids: CASSRKRAESLGNAGELFF. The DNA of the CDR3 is TGTGCCAGCAGCCGTAAGCGGGCGGAATCCCTGGGCAACGCCGGGGAGCTGTTTTTT.

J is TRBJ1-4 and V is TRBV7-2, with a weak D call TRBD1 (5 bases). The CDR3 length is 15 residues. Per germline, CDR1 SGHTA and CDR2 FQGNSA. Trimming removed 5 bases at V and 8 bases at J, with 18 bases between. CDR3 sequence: CASSGHSGAKEKLFF. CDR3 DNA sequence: TGTGCCAGCAGCGGCCACTCCGGGGCGAAGGAAAAACTGTTTTTT.

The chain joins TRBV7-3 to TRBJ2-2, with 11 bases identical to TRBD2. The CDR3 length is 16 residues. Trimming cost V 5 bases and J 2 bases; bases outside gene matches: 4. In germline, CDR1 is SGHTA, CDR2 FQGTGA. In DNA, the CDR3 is TGTGCCAGCAGCCCAAGACTAGCGGGAAACACCGGGGAGCTGTTTTTT. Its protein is CASSPRLAGNTGELFF.

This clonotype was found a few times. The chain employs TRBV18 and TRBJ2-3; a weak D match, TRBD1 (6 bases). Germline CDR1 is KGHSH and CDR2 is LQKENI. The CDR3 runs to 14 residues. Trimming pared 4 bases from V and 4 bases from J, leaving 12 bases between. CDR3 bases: TGTGCCAGCTCACTTTACAGGGTTCCAGATACGCAGTATTTT. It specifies CASSLYRVPDTQYF.

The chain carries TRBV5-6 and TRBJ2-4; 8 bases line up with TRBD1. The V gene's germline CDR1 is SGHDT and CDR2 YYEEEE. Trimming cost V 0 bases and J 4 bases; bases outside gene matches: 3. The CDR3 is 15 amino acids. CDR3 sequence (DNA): TGTGCCAGCAGCTTGGACGGACAGGGAAAAAACATTCAGTACTTC. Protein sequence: CASSLDGQGKNIQYF.

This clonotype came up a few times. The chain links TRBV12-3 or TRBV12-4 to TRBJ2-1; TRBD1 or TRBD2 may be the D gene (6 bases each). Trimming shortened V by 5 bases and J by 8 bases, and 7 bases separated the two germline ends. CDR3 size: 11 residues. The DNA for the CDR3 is TGTGCCAGCAGTAGGGGGGATGAGCAGTTCTTC. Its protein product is CASSRGDEQFF.

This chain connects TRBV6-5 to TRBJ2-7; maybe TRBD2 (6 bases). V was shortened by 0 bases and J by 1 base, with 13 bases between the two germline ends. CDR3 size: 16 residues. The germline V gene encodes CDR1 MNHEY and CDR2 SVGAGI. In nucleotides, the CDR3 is TGTGCCAGCAGTTACTCGGCCGGGGGATTTTCCTACGAGCAGTACTTC. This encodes CASSYSAGGFSYEQYF.

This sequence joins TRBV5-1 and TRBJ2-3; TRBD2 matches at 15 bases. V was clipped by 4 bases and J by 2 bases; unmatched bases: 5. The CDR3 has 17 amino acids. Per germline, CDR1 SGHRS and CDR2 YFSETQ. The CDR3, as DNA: TGCGCCAGCAGCCAGGGACTAGCGGGGGGACCCACAGATACGCAGTATTTT. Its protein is CASSQGLAGGPTDTQYF.

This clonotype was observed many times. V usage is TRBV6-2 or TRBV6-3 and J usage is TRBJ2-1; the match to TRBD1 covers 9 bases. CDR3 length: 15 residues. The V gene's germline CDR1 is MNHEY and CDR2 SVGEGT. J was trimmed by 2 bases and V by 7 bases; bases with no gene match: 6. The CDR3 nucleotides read TGTGCCAGCAAGAGGGACAGGGACGCCTACAATGAGCAGTTCTTC. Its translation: CASKRDRDAYNEQFF.

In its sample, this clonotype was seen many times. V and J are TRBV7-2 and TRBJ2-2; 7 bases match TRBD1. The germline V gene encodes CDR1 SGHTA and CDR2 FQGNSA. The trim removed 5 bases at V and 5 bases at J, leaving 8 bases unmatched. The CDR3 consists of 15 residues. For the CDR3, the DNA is TGTGCCAGCAGCCGAGACAGGGTAGATACCGGGGAGCTGTTTTTT. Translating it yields CASSRDRVDTGELFF.

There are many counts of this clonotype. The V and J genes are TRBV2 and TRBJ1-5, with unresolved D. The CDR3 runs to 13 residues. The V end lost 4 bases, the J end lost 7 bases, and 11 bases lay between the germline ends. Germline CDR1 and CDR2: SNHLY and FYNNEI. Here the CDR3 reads CASSVGGWQPQHF. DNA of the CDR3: TGTGCCAGCAGTGTAGGAGGGTGGCAGCCCCAGCATTTT.

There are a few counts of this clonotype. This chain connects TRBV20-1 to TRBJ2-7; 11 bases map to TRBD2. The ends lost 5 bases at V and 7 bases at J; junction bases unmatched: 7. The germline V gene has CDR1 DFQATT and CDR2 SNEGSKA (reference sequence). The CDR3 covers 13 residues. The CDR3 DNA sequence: TGCAGTGCTCTCCGGACTAGCGGGCTGGAGCAGTACTTC. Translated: CSALRTSGLEQYF.

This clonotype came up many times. The CDR3 DNA follows: TGTGCCAGCTCCACGTACAATCAGCCCCAGCATTTT. Translated: CASSTYNQPQHF. J is TRBJ1-5 and V is TRBV18; no firm D call. CDR3 length: 12 amino acids. V lost 6 bases, J lost 3 bases, and 6 bases lay in between. Looked up from germline, CDR1 is KGHSH and CDR2 is LQKENI. Full variable domain (outside the CDR3, taken from reference TRBV18 and TRBJ1-5): NAGVMQNPRHLVRRRGQEARLRCSPMKGHSHVYWYRQLPEEGLKFMVYLQKENIIDESGMPKERFSAEFPKEGPSILRIQQVVRGDSAAYFCASSTYNQPQHFGDGTRLSIL.

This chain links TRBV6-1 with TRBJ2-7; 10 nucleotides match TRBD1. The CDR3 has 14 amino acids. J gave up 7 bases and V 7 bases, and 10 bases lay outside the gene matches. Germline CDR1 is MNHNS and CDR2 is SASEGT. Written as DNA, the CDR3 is TGTGCCAGCAACCCCGGGACAGGGGTCTGGGAGCAGTACTTC. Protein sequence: CASNPGTGVWEQYF.

The CDR3 protein is CAGRGVGGYTF. CDR3 bases: TGTGCCGGGAGAGGGGTTGGCGGCTACACCTTC. V usage is TRBV10-3 and J usage is TRBJ1-2, with D maybe TRBD1 (5 bases). Germline CDR1 ENHRY, CDR2 SYGVKD. The CDR3 runs to 11 residues. The V and J ends lost 11 bases and 8 bases respectively, with 15 bases between them.

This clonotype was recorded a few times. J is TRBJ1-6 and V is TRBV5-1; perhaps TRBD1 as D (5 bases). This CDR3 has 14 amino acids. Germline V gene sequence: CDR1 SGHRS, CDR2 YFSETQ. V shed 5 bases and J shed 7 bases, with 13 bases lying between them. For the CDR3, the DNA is TGCGCCAGCAGGCAAGGGACTCTCAATTCACCCCTCCACTTT. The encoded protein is CASRQGTLNSPLHF. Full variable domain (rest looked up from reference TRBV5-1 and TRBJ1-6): KAGVTQTPRYLIKTRGQQVTLSCSPISGHRSVSWYQQTPGQGLQFLFEYFSETQRNKGNFPGRFSGRQFSNSRSEMNVSTLELGDSALYLCASRQGTLNSPLHFGNGTRLTVT.

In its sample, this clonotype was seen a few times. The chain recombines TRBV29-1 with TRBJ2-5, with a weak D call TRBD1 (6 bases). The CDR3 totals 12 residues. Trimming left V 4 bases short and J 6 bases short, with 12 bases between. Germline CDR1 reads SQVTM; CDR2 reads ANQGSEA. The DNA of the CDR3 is TGCAGCGTTGGCAGGGGTGAAAAGACCCAGTACTTC. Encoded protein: CSVGRGEKTQYF.

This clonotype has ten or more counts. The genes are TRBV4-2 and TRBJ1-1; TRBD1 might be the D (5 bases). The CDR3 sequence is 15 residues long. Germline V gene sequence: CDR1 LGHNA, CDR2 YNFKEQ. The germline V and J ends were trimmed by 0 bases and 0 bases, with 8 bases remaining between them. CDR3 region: CASSQDTGLNTEAFF. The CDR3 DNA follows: TGTGCCAGCAGCCAAGATACAGGTCTGAACACTGAAGCTTTCTTT.

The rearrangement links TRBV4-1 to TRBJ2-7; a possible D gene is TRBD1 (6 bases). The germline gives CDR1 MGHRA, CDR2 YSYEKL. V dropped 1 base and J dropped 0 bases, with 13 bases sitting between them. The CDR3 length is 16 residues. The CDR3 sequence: CASSQVGGDRSYEQYF. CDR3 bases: TGCGCCAGCAGCCAAGTAGGGGGTGATCGCTCCTACGAGCAGTACTTC.